This T cell receptor beta chain emerged from a study of patients and donors after allogeneic stem cell transplantation. There are a few counts of this clonotype. TCRdb re-derived calls from the RT-PCR reads in MiXCR, one entry per CDR3 protein. The sample contains about 410,000 distinct CDR3 sequences, roughly 17% of which appear only once. V was clipped by 5 bases and J by 0 bases, with 10 bases between them. The CDR3 is 14 residues long. Germline V gene lookup returns CDR1 PRHDT and CDR2 FYEKMQ (reference sequence). Material for sequencing was blood, either unsorted or a sorted T cell fraction (not recorded which). This TCR was sampled from a human donor who was either an allogeneic HSCT recipient or a stem cell or donor lymphocyte infusion donor (not recorded which). It is not recorded whose cells these are; they may come from a transplant donor. The chain links TRBV13 to TRBJ1-1; D is uncertain. CDR3 residues: CASSRTGVNTEAFF. The DNA for the CDR3 is TGTGCCAGCAGCAGAACGGGAGTGAACACTGAAGCTTTCTTT.